One sample yielded the 31 T cell receptor beta chains listed below, sequenced in a study of Graves' ophthalmopathy and Graves' hyperthyroidism (dated by TCRdb to the late 2010s). The sequencer was an Illumina HiSeq 2000. For repertoire sequencing, the TCR beta CDR3 regions were amplified from RNA transcripts. The first round of RT-PCR was done with HTBI primers and the Qiagen OneStep RT-PCR kit, and was followed by a second round of multiplex PCR, then size selection and purification. TCRdb took the public reads, trimmed them with fastp at Q25, ran MiXCR for clone calling and kept in-frame beta chains. Here each entry gathers all rows of one CDR3 protein and keeps the most common genes and DNA. The sample table contains 300,000 to 400,000 distinct CDR3 sequences; only one count was recorded for about a sixth of them. Roughly an eighth of the sample is taken by the ten largest. Sequenced: peripheral blood. These receptors were collected from an adult man with Graves' ophthalmopathy.

This clonotype was seen many times. The V call is TRBV28, the J call TRBJ2-7, with a possible D match to TRBD2 (5 bases). Trimming took off 5 bases at V and 5 bases at J, with 19 bases between the two ends. Per the germline V gene, CDR1 is MDHEN and CDR2 is SYDVKM. The CDR3 spans 15 residues. The CDR3 is CASSPITGVYHEQYF. CDR3 nucleotides: TGTGCCAGCAGTCCTATTACCGGGGTTTACCACGAGCAGTACTTC. The full variable domain, with the rest looked up from reference TRBV28 and TRBJ2-7, is DVKVTQSSRYLVKRTGEKVFLECVQDMDHENMFWYRQDPGLGLRLIYFSYDVKMKEKGDIPEGYSVSREKKERFSLILESASTNQTSMYLCASSPITGVYHEQYFGPGTRLTVT.

In this sample, this clonotype turned up a few times. This rearrangement joins TRBV18 to TRBJ1-1; D is possibly TRBD1 (6 bases). The germline CDR1 and CDR2 sequences are KGHSH and LQKENI. This CDR3 has 19 residues. Between the trimmed V and J ends, which lost 5 bases and 0 bases, there was a span of 25 bases. The CDR3 protein is CASSALPGAGRGMNTEAFF. The CDR3 DNA reads as TGTGCCAGCTCAGCTCTCCCGGGTGCCGGCAGGGGAATGAACACTGAAGCTTTCTTT.

There are many counts of this clonotype. The rearrangement links TRBV6-1 to TRBJ2-2, with 13 bases aligning to TRBD2. With 6 bases clipped from V and 10 bases from J, the junction kept 8 bases outside the gene matches. CDR1 is MNHNS, CDR2 SASEGT, per germline. The CDR3 loop spans 15 amino acids. The DNA for the CDR3 is TGTGCCAGCAGGACTTGGACTAGCGGGAGTGTGGAGCTGTTTTTT. This codes for CASRTWTSGSVELFF.

This clonotype was detected many times. V usage is TRBV6-5 and J usage is TRBJ2-5; D gene uncertain. With 2 bases removed from V and 3 bases from J, the gap between germline ends came to 10 bases. Germline V gives CDR1 MNHEY, CDR2 SVGAGI. CDR3 size: 14 residues. The CDR3 sequence is CASSYGQTEETQYF. The CDR3 coding sequence is TGTGCCAGCAGTTACGGTCAGACTGAAGAGACCCAGTACTTC.

At least ten counts were recorded for this clonotype. V usage is TRBV4-1 and J usage is TRBJ1-5; TRBD1 agrees at 7 bases. The CDR3 sequence is 18 residues long. Germline CDR1 reads MGHRA; CDR2 reads YSYEKL. V gave up 4 bases and J gave up 1 base; unmatched junction bases: 13. CDR3 DNA: TGCGCCAGCAGCCTTCACAGGGCAGGGGGAAAGAGCAATCAGCCCCAGCATTTT. Translated, it gives CASSLHRAGGKSNQPQHF.

The genes are TRBV5-1 and TRBJ1-1; weak D call: TRBD1 (5 bases). This CDR3 has 15 amino acids. CDR1 is SGHRS and CDR2 is YFSETQ in the germline V gene. The germline V and J ends were trimmed by 2 bases and 3 bases, with 14 bases remaining between them. CDR3 loop: CASSFRARGDTEAFF. The CDR3 bases are TGCGCCAGCAGCTTCAGAGCTCGGGGCGACACTGAAGCTTTCTTT.

This clonotype was seen at least ten times. The genes are TRBV20-1 and TRBJ1-2, with 9 positions matching TRBD1. The V gene's germline CDR1 is DFQATT and CDR2 SNEGSKA (reference sequence). This CDR3 has 14 residues. Unmatched junction bases numbered 12, after V lost 5 bases and J lost 8 bases. The CDR3 nucleotides are TGCAGTGCTGGGAGACAGGGGGATTTGCTGGGCTACACCTTC. Its translation is CSAGRQGDLLGYTF.

This clonotype occurred many times. The genes are TRBV14 and TRBJ1-3; D is undetermined. V was trimmed by 5 bases and J by 3 bases, leaving 5 bases between them. Germline CDR1 SGHDN, CDR2 FVKESK. This CDR3 has 12 amino acids. CDR3 nucleotides: TGTGCCAGCAGCGAGCATGGAAACACCATATATTTT. Translation: CASSEHGNTIYF.

This clonotype occurred many times. The V call is TRBV12-3 or TRBV12-4, the J call TRBJ2-5, with 8 bases lining up with TRBD1. The CDR3 loop spans 14 amino acids. J gave up 5 bases and V 5 bases, and 7 bases lay outside the gene matches. CDR3 in amino acids: CASSTRTGRETQYF. CDR3 DNA: TGTGCCAGCAGTACGCGGACAGGGCGGGAGACCCAGTACTTC.

This clonotype was detected many times. This chain links TRBV14 with TRBJ1-1; D is uncertain. The ends were cut back, 3 bases at V and 7 bases at J, with 12 bases in the middle. The CDR3 loop spans 13 amino acids. Germline-derived CDR1 and CDR2 are SGHDN and FVKESK. The CDR3 loop reads CASSHVRKGEAFF. The CDR3 DNA reads as TGTGCCAGCAGCCACGTCAGAAAGGGTGAAGCTTTCTTT.

This clonotype was seen many times. The V gene is TRBV27, the J gene TRBJ1-2, with 7 bases that match TRBD1. After removal of 3 bases from V and 3 bases from J, the junction contained 1 base not matched to a gene. This CDR3 has 13 amino acids. Germline V CDR1 and CDR2: MNHEY, SMNVEV (reference sequence). The CDR3 is CASSFDRDYGYTF. CDR3 nucleotide sequence: TGTGCCAGCAGTTTTGACAGGGACTATGGCTACACCTTC.

This clonotype was detected many times. The chain carries TRBV4-3 and TRBJ1-3, with a tentative D call TRBD1 (5 bases). V was trimmed by 1 base and J by 2 bases, leaving 9 bases between them. CDR1 is LGHNA and CDR2 is YSLEER in the germline V gene. The CDR3 runs 15 residues. The CDR3 is CASSQGSDTGNTIYF. CDR3 in DNA: TGCGCCAGCAGCCAAGGGTCGGACACTGGAAACACCATATATTTT.

This clonotype was seen many times. This chain joins TRBV12-3 or TRBV12-4 and TRBJ1-2, with TRBD1 as a possible D gene (6 bases). Trimming removed 2 bases from V and 9 bases from J, with 13 bases in between. CDR3 size: 13 residues. CDR3 protein: CASSLKQGRSYTF. The CDR3 region has the DNA TGTGCCAGCAGTTTAAAACAGGGACGTAGCTACACCTTC.

This clonotype was detected many times. The chain employs TRBV2 and TRBJ2-7, with D hard to call. Trimming took off 4 bases at V and 5 bases at J, with 12 bases between the two ends. The germline gives CDR1 SNHLY, CDR2 FYNNEI. This CDR3 is built from 13 residues. CDR3 sequence reads: CASSVPAGNEQYF. The DNA of the CDR3 is TGTGCCAGCAGTGTTCCGGCCGGCAACGAGCAGTACTTC.

This clonotype was recorded many times. The chain couples TRBV30 to TRBJ2-5; D may be TRBD2 (6 bases). This CDR3 contains 12 residues. V was clipped by 7 bases and J by 2 bases, with 11 bases between them. CDR1 and CDR2 from the germline V gene are GTSNPN and SVGIG (reference sequence). The CDR3 nucleotides are TGTGCCTCCGACCGGGAGCAAGAGACCCAGTACTTC. Protein sequence: CASDREQETQYF.

This clonotype was observed at least ten times. This chain links TRBV3-1 with TRBJ2-7; 11 nucleotides match TRBD2. The germline V gene has CDR1 LGHDT and CDR2 YNNKEL (reference sequence). V lost 5 bases, J lost 5 bases, and 5 bases stayed unmatched. This CDR3 has 14 residues. In DNA, the CDR3 is TGTGCCAGCAGCGCTTCTAGCGGGGGGCACGAGCAGTACTTC. Amino acids: CASSASSGGHEQYF.

The chain employs TRBV12-5 and TRBJ1-3; D not resolved. CDR1 and CDR2 (germline): LGHNT, FRNRAP. The CDR3 runs to 15 residues. V lost 1 base and J 0 bases, leaving 7 bases between the germline ends. CDR3 in amino acids: CASGLAATSGNTIYF. In nucleotides, the CDR3 is TGTGCTAGTGGTTTGGCAGCTACCTCTGGAAACACCATATATTTT.

This clonotype has at least ten counts. This sequence joins TRBV30 and TRBJ2-2; D gene unclear. V was clipped by 8 bases and J by 6 bases, with 13 bases between them. The CDR3 has 12 residues. In germline, CDR1 is GTSNPN, CDR2 SVGIG (reference sequence). The CDR3 loop is CAMGFSPGELFF. CDR3 coding DNA: TGTGCCATGGGATTTAGTCCCGGGGAGCTGTTTTTT.

This chain joins TRBV4-1 and TRBJ1-1; perhaps TRBD1 as D (6 bases). The CDR3 contains 14 residues. CDR1 and CDR2 from the germline V gene are MGHRA and YSYEKL. The V and J ends lost 2 bases and 4 bases respectively, with 11 bases between them. The CDR3 sequence: CASSQSPGATEAFF. The CDR3 region has the DNA TGCGCCAGCAGCCAATCCCCAGGGGCCACTGAAGCTTTCTTT.

Ten or more counts support this clonotype. This could be a read error, since a much larger clone is one nucleotide away. As the CDR3 is not closed by the conserved phenylalanine or tryptophan, this likely results from a read error. The chain combines TRBV30 with TRBJ1-2; no clear D gene. CDR1 GTSNPN and CDR2 SVGIG come from the germline V gene (reference sequence). The CDR3 is made up of 10 amino acids. The CDR3 reads CAAERYGYTL. The CDR3 DNA is TGTGCTGCCGAAAGATATGGCTACACCCTC.

In this sample, this clonotype turned up many times. The V call is TRBV12-3 or TRBV12-4, the J call TRBJ2-5; no definite D call. This CDR3 has 12 residues. V lost 4 bases and J lost 4, with 7 bases in between. The CDR3 loop is CASSSTRETQYF. CDR3 DNA: TGTGCCAGCAGTTCAACGAGAGAGACCCAGTACTTC.

This clonotype was recorded at least ten times. The chain uses TRBV20-1 and TRBJ1-1; D gene uncertain. The V gene lost 1 base and the J gene lost 10 bases, with 16 bases spanning the gap. The CDR3 loop spans 13 amino acids. CDR1 is DFQATT, CDR2 SNEGSKA, per germline (reference sequence). Here the CDR3 DNA reads TGCAGTGCTAGAGGTGCCCTTCATTCGATAGCTTTCTTT. This sequence encodes CSARGALHSIAFF.

This clonotype appeared many times. The CDR3 loop reads CASSEGLTPGNQPQHF. The DNA for the CDR3 is TGTGCCAGCAGTGAAGGATTAACTCCGGGCAATCAGCCCCAGCATTTT. This chain links TRBV2 with TRBJ1-5, with D hard to call. CDR1 and CDR2 from the germline V gene are SNHLY and FYNNEI. Trimming took off 1 base at V and 2 bases at J, with 12 bases between the two ends. The CDR3 extends over 16 amino acids.

In this sample, this clonotype turned up many times. The V call is TRBV28, the J call TRBJ2-4; D unresolved. The CDR3 is made up of 13 amino acids. The V gene's germline CDR1 is MDHEN and CDR2 SYDVKM. The CDR3 DNA reads TGTGACGTTCTCGACGTCTGCAAAAACATTCAGTACTTC. This sequence encodes CDVLDVCKNIQYF.

This clonotype was observed at least ten times. The rearrangement uses TRBV5-1 and TRBJ1-2; 7 positions match TRBD1. V shed 7 bases, J shed 8 bases, and the junction held 14 bases outside the gene matches. This CDR3 is built from 14 residues. In germline, CDR1 is SGHRS, CDR2 YFSETQ. The CDR3 DNA is TGCGCCAGCCGACGAACAGGGGTTTCTGGCGGCTACACCTTC. It is translated as CASRRTGVSGGYTF.

This clonotype was seen ten or more times. J is TRBJ2-7 and V is TRBV28; possible D gene TRBD1, 6 bases. The CDR3 totals 15 residues. Germline V gene lookup returns CDR1 MDHEN and CDR2 SYDVKM. The V and J ends lost 8 bases and 2 bases respectively, with 19 bases between them. DNA of the CDR3: TGTGCCAGCGCCATTGCAGGACAGACCGCCTACGAGCAGTACTTC. It encodes CASAIAGQTAYEQYF. Full variable domain (rest looked up from reference TRBV28 and TRBJ2-7): DVKVTQSSRYLVKRTGEKVFLECVQDMDHENMFWYRQDPGLGLRLIYFSYDVKMKEKGDIPEGYSVSREKKERFSLILESASTNQTSMYLCASAIAGQTAYEQYFGPGTRLTVT.

On this clonotype itself: A much larger clone is a single base away; this may be a read error. This sequence joins TRBV19 and TRBJ1-5; 10 nucleotides agree with TRBD1. The J call is doubtful: the DNA matches TRBJ2-3 better. Germline CDR1 reads LNHDA; CDR2 reads SQIVND (reference sequence). The CDR3 extends over 15 amino acids. CDR3: CASQDRGWRNQPQYF. Here the CDR3 DNA reads TGTGCCAGTCAGGACAGGGGGTGGCGCAATCAGCCCCAGTATTTT.

This clonotype was seen many times. V gene TRBV18 combines with J gene TRBJ1-2; D may be TRBD1 (6 bases). Germline V lookup: CDR1 KGHSH, CDR2 LQKENI. This CDR3 is built from 14 residues. With 0 bases removed from V and 4 bases from J, the gap between germline ends came to 9 bases. CDR3 sequence: CASSPPLDSYGYTF. The DNA for the CDR3 is TGTGCCAGCTCACCACCCCTGGACAGCTATGGCTACACCTTC.

There are many counts of this clonotype. V and J are TRBV10-3 and TRBJ1-1; 7 bases match TRBD1. CDR1 and CDR2 (germline): ENHRY, SYGVKD. This CDR3 region has 15 residues. The ends lost 3 bases at V and 1 base at J; junction bases unmatched: 5. CDR3 nucleotide sequence: TGTGCCATCAGTGATCGTCAGGGGGGGAACACTGAAGCTTTCTTT. It translates to CAISDRQGGNTEAFF.

This clonotype showed up many times. The chain links TRBV19 to TRBJ1-2, with 7 bases aligning to TRBD1. The CDR3 runs to 16 residues. The J segment lost 0 bases and the V segment lost 6 bases, leaving 10 bases of the junction unmatched. The germline V gene encodes CDR1 LNHDA and CDR2 SQIVND (reference sequence). The CDR3 DNA reads as TGTGCCAGTAGAACCAATCCCGGACAGGCTAACTATGGCTACACCTTC. Encoded protein: CASRTNPGQANYGYTF.

In its sample, this clonotype was seen many times. This chain joins TRBV12-3 or TRBV12-4 and TRBJ2-2; 8 bases are a match to TRBD1. CDR3 length: 16 amino acids. J gave up 7 bases and V 3 bases, and 10 bases lay outside the gene matches. The CDR3 DNA reads as TGTGCCAGCAGTTTCAGGGGGCTGATCTTCGGCGGGGAGCTGTTTTTT. Translation: CASSFRGLIFGGELFF.